This TCR beta chain was sequenced in a study of cytotoxic CD8 clonotypes in ibrutinib-treated CLL. Study-wide results and limits: A difference in sampling times existed between sustained-remission and progressing patients.

Notes on this clone: Its antigen is not identified. At one end the junction does not follow the germline gene, possibly because of a read error.

The CDR3 runs to 13 residues. Germline lookup yields CDR1 SGHRS and CDR2 YFSETQ. Sequencing used immunoSEQ multiplex PCR; TCRdb keeps in-frame clones, though not all of them. The data show tens of thousands of clones, with roughly 59% seen just once and 5% to 6% held by the top ten. The sample consisted of PBMCs, taken before ibrutinib treatment. The genes are TRBV5-1 and TRBJ2-7; D ambiguous. This receptor was identified in a human donor with chronic lymphocytic leukemia. The CDR3 spells CASSLAGFYEQYF. DNA for the CDR3: TGTGCCAGCAGCTTGGCCGGTTTCTACGAGCAGTACTTC.